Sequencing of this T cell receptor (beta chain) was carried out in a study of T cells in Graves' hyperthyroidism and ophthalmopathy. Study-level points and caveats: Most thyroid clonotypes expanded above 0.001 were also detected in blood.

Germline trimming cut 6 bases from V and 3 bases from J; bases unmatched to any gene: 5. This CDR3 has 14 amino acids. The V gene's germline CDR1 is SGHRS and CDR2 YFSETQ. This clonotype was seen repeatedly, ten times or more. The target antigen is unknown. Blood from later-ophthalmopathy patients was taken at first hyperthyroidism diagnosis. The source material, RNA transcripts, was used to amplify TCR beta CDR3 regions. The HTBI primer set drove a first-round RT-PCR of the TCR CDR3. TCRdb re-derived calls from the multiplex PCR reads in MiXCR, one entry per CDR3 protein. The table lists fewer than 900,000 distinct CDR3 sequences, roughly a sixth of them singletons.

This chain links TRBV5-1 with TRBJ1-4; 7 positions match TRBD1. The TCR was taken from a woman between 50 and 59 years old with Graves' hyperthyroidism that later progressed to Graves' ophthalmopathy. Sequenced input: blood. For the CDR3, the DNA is TGCGCCAGCAAAGAGGGGGCTGCTAATGAAAAACTGTTTTTT. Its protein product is CASKEGAANEKLFF.